Listed here are 14 T cell receptor beta chains from one sample, sequenced in a study of T cell repertoires in cytomegalovirus infection. These receptors have no identified antigens. One entry per CDR3 protein, called by TCRdb with MiXCR from the reads. The sample contains about 830,000 distinct CDR3 sequences, approximately 32% of which appear only once. The material was cultured CD8+ T cells from PBMCs, obtained from culture after CMV antigen stimulation. The receptors were sampled from a human donor in good health (CMV status not recorded). Some clones in this sample may be carry-over from other donors' samples.

Only a few counts were recorded for this clonotype. CDR3: CASSEGRYSDRTYEQYF. The CDR3 region has the DNA TGTGCCAGCAGTGAAGGCCGTTATTCAGACCGTACCTACGAGCAGTACTTC. This chain connects TRBV6-1 to TRBJ2-7; D ambiguous. Trimming pared 1 base from V and 2 bases from J, leaving 18 bases between. Germline-derived CDR1 and CDR2 are MNHNS and SASEGT. There are 17 residues in the CDR3.

The chain joins TRBV6-5 to TRBJ2-6; D remains ambiguous. CDR1 and CDR2 (germline): MNHEY, SVGAGI. V lost 8 bases to trimming and J lost 0 bases, with 8 bases between them. This CDR3 is 14 amino acids long. CDR3 sequence (DNA): TGTGCCAGCGGAAGCGTCTCTGGGGCCAACGTCCTGACTTTC. This gives the protein CASGSVSGANVLTF.

The chain couples TRBV27 to TRBJ2-5, with D unresolved. V dropped 3 bases and J dropped 1 base, with 6 bases sitting between them. The V gene's germline CDR1 is MNHEY and CDR2 SMNVEV (reference sequence). The CDR3 extends over 13 amino acids. The CDR3 reads CASSFALQETQYF. In DNA form, the CDR3 reads TGTGCCAGCAGTTTTGCACTCCAAGAGACCCAGTACTTC.

Only a few counts were recorded for this clonotype. The genes are TRBV6-2 or TRBV6-3 and TRBJ1-1; D is unresolved. V shed 2 bases and J shed 4 bases, with 11 bases lying between them. Germline CDR1 and CDR2: MNHEY and SVGEGT. CDR3 length: 14 residues. The DNA of the CDR3 is TGTGCCAGCAGTTACGGTCAGACATTCACTGAAGCTTTCTTT. It codes for CASSYGQTFTEAFF.

This clonotype was seen a few times. The chain links TRBV6-2 or TRBV6-3 to TRBJ2-2, with unresolved D. The CDR3 runs to 13 residues. Between the trimmed V and J ends, which lost 0 bases and 7 bases, there was a span of 6 bases. CDR1 is MNHEY and CDR2 is SVGEGT in the germline V gene. CDR3 in amino acids: CASSYSVGGELFF. CDR3 nucleotides: TGTGCCAGCAGTTACTCAGTAGGCGGGGAGCTGTTTTTT.

This clonotype was counted many times. The rearrangement uses TRBV7-3 and TRBJ2-2, with 11 positions matching TRBD2. V dropped 4 bases and J dropped 1; count of bases not matched to a gene: 2. Germline CDR1 reads SGHTA; CDR2 reads FQGTGA. This CDR3 region has 16 residues. In nucleotides, the CDR3 is TGTGCCAGCAGCTCCCTAGCGGGGGGGAACACCGGGGAGCTGTTTTTT. Translated: CASSSLAGGNTGELFF. Complete variable domain (other parts from reference TRBV7-3 and TRBJ2-2): GAGVSQTPSNKVTEKGKYVELRCDPISGHTALYWYRQSLGQGPEFLIYFQGTGAADDSGLPNDRFFAVRPEGSVSTLKIQRTERGDSAVYLCASSSLAGGNTGELFFGEGSRLTVL.

This chain links TRBV9 with TRBJ2-2, with D maybe TRBD2 (5 bases). Germline V CDR1 and CDR2: SGDLS, YYNGEE. V lost 4 bases to trimming and J lost 10 bases, with 14 bases between them. The CDR3 sequence is 13 residues long. This CDR3 is CASSPRVAEELFF. CDR3 in DNA: TGTGCCAGCAGCCCGCGGGTGGCCGAGGAGCTGTTTTTT. Together with reference TRBV9 and TRBJ2-2, the CDR3 gives the full variable domain: DSGVTQTPKHLITATGQRVTLRCSPRSGDLSVYWYQQSLDQGLQFLIQYYNGEERAKGNILERFSAQQFPDLHSELNLSSLELGDSALYFCASSPRVAEELFFGEGSRLTVL.

This clonotype showed up just a few times. The V and J genes are TRBV27 and TRBJ2-3, with 7 nucleotides matching TRBD2. Trimming took 2 bases from V and 6 from J; bases not matched to a gene: 8. The germline gives CDR1 MNHEY, CDR2 SMNVEV (reference sequence). The CDR3 is 15 residues long. CDR3 coding DNA: TGTGCCAGCAGTTTAGACCCCGGACTAGGGGATACGCAGTATTTT. Encoded protein: CASSLDPGLGDTQYF.

The chain is built from TRBV6-1 and TRBJ2-5, with 10 nucleotides matching TRBD2. The V gene's germline CDR1 is MNHNS and CDR2 SASEGT. The CDR3 is 16 amino acids. The J segment lost 5 bases and the V segment lost 5 bases, leaving 11 bases of the junction unmatched. CDR3 nucleotide sequence: TGTGCCAGCAGTTATTCACAGCGGGGGGGCCGGGAGACCCAGTACTTC. Translated: CASSYSQRGGRETQYF.

This clonotype was seen a few times. The CDR3 loop is CASSIKGLSTEAFF. The CDR3 nucleotides read TGTGCCAGTAGTATCAAGGGGTTGAGCACTGAAGCTTTCTTT. The genes are TRBV19 and TRBJ1-1, with D tentatively TRBD1 (5 bases). The germline V gene has CDR1 LNHDA and CDR2 SQIVND (reference sequence). Trimming shortened V by 3 bases and J by 4 bases, and 12 bases separated the two germline ends. The CDR3 consists of 14 residues.

The chain couples TRBV20-1 to TRBJ2-1, with a weak D call TRBD2 (5 bases). Germline V CDR1 and CDR2: DFQATT, SNEGSKA (reference sequence). CDR3 length: 12 residues. V was trimmed by 3 bases and J by 5 bases, leaving 8 bases between them. CDR3 nucleotide sequence: TGCAGTGCTAGTCCGGGGAACAATGAGCAGTTCTTC. Protein product: CSASPGNNEQFF.

This clonotype was counted many times. The chain links TRBV7-2 to TRBJ2-1, with 7 bases identical to TRBD2. V lost 2 bases and J lost 10; bases outside the gene matches: 5. From germline, CDR1 is SGHTA and CDR2 FQGNSA. This CDR3 region has 13 residues. The CDR3 sequence is CASSLNRGEEQFF. As DNA, the CDR3 is TGTGCCAGCAGCTTAAACCGGGGGGAGGAGCAGTTCTTC.

This clonotype was detected only a few times. The V and J genes are TRBV14 and TRBJ1-2, with TRBD1 matching over 7 bases. This CDR3 contains 14 residues. V lost 3 bases and J lost 4; bases outside the gene matches: 5. Germline assignment: CDR1 SGHDN and CDR2 FVKESK. Written as DNA, the CDR3 is TGTGCCAGCAGCCAGTCGGGACAGTCCTATGGCTACACCTTC. Residues: CASSQSGQSYGYTF.

This sequence joins TRBV7-9 and TRBJ1-2; 7 positions match TRBD1. V shed 4 bases, J shed 2 bases, and the junction held 7 bases outside the gene matches. The V gene's germline CDR1 is SEHNR and CDR2 FQNEAQ (reference sequence). The CDR3 is 15 residues long. Written as DNA, the CDR3 is TGTGCCAGCAGCTCGCCCCGGGACAGCAACTATGGCTACACCTTC. It translates to CASSSPRDSNYGYTF. Filled out from reference TRBV7-9 and TRBJ1-2, the complete variable domain reads DTGVSQNPRHKITKRGQNVTFRCDPISEHNRLYWYRQTLGQGPEFLTYFQNEAQLEKSRLLSDRFSAERPKGSFSTLEIQRTEQGDSAMYLCASSSPRDSNYGYTFGSGTRLTVV.